This is a list of T cell receptor beta chains from one sample in a study of long-term antiretroviral therapy in people with HIV. Measured with immunoSEQ multiplex PCR; TCRdb has only the in-frame clones, and not every one. The sample lists 35,000 to 40,000 clones, 80% to 90% occurring once. Source: unsorted PBMCs, taken 2.2 years after starting antiretroviral therapy. Every receptor here comes from a man aged 18 to 35 with HIV. The CDR3 runs from the conserved cysteine through the conserved F or W. Fields, in order: CDR3 protein, CDR3 DNA, V gene, clone size, J gene, D gene. D genes are given only for firm matches. Clone size is given for some rows only: seen once, a few or many times, or a class if the clone is expanded.

CDR3 protein: CASSPQGNTDTQYF
CDR3 DNA: TGCGCCAGCAGCCCCCAGGGGAACACAGATACGCAGTATTTT
V gene: TRBV5-1
clone size: .
J gene: TRBJ2-3
D gene: .

CDR3 protein: CASSAGTSVGIQYF
CDR3 DNA: TGTGCCAGCAGTGCCGGGACTAGCGTGGGCATTCAGTACTTC
V gene: TRBV27
clone size: .
J gene: TRBJ2-4
D gene: TRBD2

CDR3 protein: CASSGFDAEAFF
CDR3 DNA: TGTGCCAGCAGCGGGTTCGACGCTGAAGCTTTCTTT
V gene: TRBV28
clone size: .
J gene: TRBJ1-1
D gene: .

CDR3 protein: CASSFKDSSYNEQFF
CDR3 DNA: TGCGCCAGCAGCTTTAAGGATAGCTCCTACAATGAGCAGTTCTTC
V gene: TRBV5-1
clone size: .
J gene: TRBJ2-1
D gene: .

CDR3 protein: CASSPGQKNEKLFF
CDR3 DNA: TGTGCCAGCAGCCCGGGACAGAAGAATGAAAAACTGTTTTTT
V gene: TRBV6-5
clone size: .
J gene: TRBJ1-4
D gene: TRBD1

CDR3 protein: CASSPNTNYYEQYF
CDR3 DNA: TGTGCCAGCAGCCCCAACACGAATTACTACGAGCAGTACTTC
V gene: TRBV27
clone size: .
J gene: TRBJ2-7
D gene: .

CDR3 protein: CASSLLARLSVDEQYF
CDR3 DNA: TGTGCCAGCAGTTTACTGGCCCGACTGTCTGTGGACGAGCAGTACTTC
V gene: TRBV27
clone size: .
J gene: TRBJ2-7
D gene: .

CDR3 protein: CASSLVAVYGQAEAFF
CDR3 DNA: TGTGCCAGCAGCTTAGTCGCGGTTTATGGGCAGGCTGAAGCTTTCTTT
V gene: TRBV7-9
clone size: .
J gene: TRBJ1-1
D gene: .

CDR3 protein: CASTQGGQGRGYEQYF
CDR3 DNA: TGTGCCAGCACCCAGGGGGGACAGGGCAGGGGCTACGAGCAGTACTTC
V gene: TRBV28
clone size: .
J gene: TRBJ2-7
D gene: TRBD1

CDR3 protein: CASSGQGTSRSFF
CDR3 DNA: TGTGCCAGCAGTGGACAGGGGACGTCCCGGTCTTTCTTT
V gene: TRBV2
clone size: .
J gene: TRBJ1-1
D gene: TRBD1

CDR3 protein: CASSQIGLEGYNSPLHF
CDR3 DNA: TGTGCCAGCAGCCAAATAGGCCTGGAAGGGTATAATTCACCCCTCCACTTT
V gene: TRBV4-2
clone size: .
J gene: TRBJ1-6
D gene: .

CDR3 protein: CASSVLGTPNEKLFF
CDR3 DNA: TGTGCCAGCAGCGTCCTCGGGACACCGAATGAAAAACTGTTTTTT
V gene: TRBV7-2
clone size: few
J gene: TRBJ1-4
D gene: .

CDR3 protein: CASSGNTEAFF
CDR3 DNA: TGTGCCAGCAGTGGTAACACTGAAGCTTTCTTT
V gene: TRBV28
clone size: .
J gene: TRBJ1-1
D gene: .

CDR3 protein: CASKAGVGANVLTF
CDR3 DNA: TGTGCCAGCAAAGCAGGGGTTGGGGCCAACGTCCTGACTTTC
V gene: TRBV28
clone size: .
J gene: TRBJ2-6
D gene: .

CDR3 protein: CASRTSGGDEQFF
CDR3 DNA: TGCGCCAGCAGGACTAGCGGGGGCGATGAGCAGTTCTTC
V gene: TRBV5-1
clone size: .
J gene: TRBJ2-1
D gene: TRBD2

CDR3 protein: CASSKQGVYNSPLHF
CDR3 DNA: TGTGCCAGCAGCAAACAGGGGGTTTATAATTCACCCCTCCACTTT
V gene: TRBV27
clone size: once
J gene: TRBJ1-6
D gene: TRBD1

CDR3 protein: CASSTRTGRYEQYF
CDR3 DNA: TGTGCCAGTAGTACCCGGACGGGTAGGTACGAGCAGTACTTC
V gene: TRBV19
clone size: .
J gene: TRBJ2-7
D gene: .

CDR3 protein: CAWSVRGRPNNEQFF
CDR3 DNA: TGTGCCTGGAGTGTACGGGGGAGGCCTAACAATGAGCAGTTCTTC
V gene: TRBV30
clone size: .
J gene: TRBJ2-1
D gene: .

CDR3 protein: CASSLKWSGGRPYEQYF
CDR3 DNA: TGTGCCAGCAGTTTAAAGTGGTCAGGCGGGAGGCCCTACGAGCAGTACTTC
V gene: TRBV27
clone size: .
J gene: TRBJ2-7
D gene: TRBD2

CDR3 protein: CASSIYLVRELAGGYEQFF
CDR3 DNA: TGTGCCAGTAGTATTTATTTGGTCCGTGAACTAGCGGGGGGTTATGAGCAGTTCTTC
V gene: TRBV19
clone size: .
J gene: TRBJ2-1
D gene: TRBD2

CDR3 protein: CASRMTSGSTDTQYF
CDR3 DNA: TGTGCCAGCAGGATGACTAGCGGGAGCACAGATACGCAGTATTTT
V gene: TRBV7-8
clone size: .
J gene: TRBJ2-3
D gene: TRBD2

CDR3 protein: CAISDLTSGNYNEQFF
CDR3 DNA: TGTGCCATCAGTGACTTGACTAGCGGGAACTACAATGAGCAGTTCTTC
V gene: TRBV10-3
clone size: .
J gene: TRBJ2-1
D gene: TRBD2

CDR3 protein: CASSLNSGSQPQHF
CDR3 DNA: TGTGCCAGCAGCTTGAATTCGGGGAGTCAGCCCCAGCATTTT
V gene: TRBV5-5
clone size: .
J gene: TRBJ1-5
D gene: .

CDR3 protein: CASSPGTLKSYEQYF
CDR3 DNA: TGTGCCAGCAGCCCCGGGACCCTCAAATCCTACGAGCAGTACTTC
V gene: TRBV7-6
clone size: once
J gene: TRBJ2-7
D gene: .

CDR3 protein: CATGQETPNTEAFF
CDR3 DNA: TGTGCCACCGGACAGGAGACCCCGAACACTGAAGCTTTCTTT
V gene: TRBV10-3
clone size: .
J gene: TRBJ1-1
D gene: TRBD1

CDR3 protein: CAAVYYPLGYEQYF
CDR3 DNA: TGTGCCGCCGTTTACTACCCCCTCGGCTACGAGCAGTACTTC
V gene: TRBV6-6
clone size: once
J gene: TRBJ2-7
D gene: .

CDR3 protein: CASSSSLASPETQYF
CDR3 DNA: TGCGCCAGCAGCTCTTCCTTGGCAAGCCCCGAGACCCAGTACTTC
V gene: TRBV5-1
clone size: .
J gene: TRBJ2-5
D gene: .

CDR3 protein: CASSNRGLGEEKLFF
CDR3 DNA: TGTGCCAGCAGCAATCGGGGCCTAGGAGAGGAAAAACTGTTTTTT
V gene: TRBV21-1
clone size: .
J gene: TRBJ1-4
D gene: .

CDR3 protein: CASSLELWTGPHNEQFF
CDR3 DNA: TGTGCCAGCAGCTTAGAACTATGGACAGGGCCCCACAATGAGCAGTTCTTC
V gene: TRBV11-2
clone size: .
J gene: TRBJ2-1
D gene: TRBD1

CDR3 protein: CASGLDLNGNTEAFF
CDR3 DNA: TGTGCTAGTGGTTTGGACCTTAATGGGAACACTGAAGCTTTCTTT
V gene: TRBV12-5
clone size: .
J gene: TRBJ1-1
D gene: .

CDR3 protein: CASTGANVLTF
CDR3 DNA: TGTGCCAGCACTGGGGCCAACGTCCTGACTTTC
V gene: TRBV5-6
clone size: .
J gene: TRBJ2-6
D gene: .

CDR3 protein: CASSLDRDYGYTF
CDR3 DNA: TGTGCCAGCAGCCTCGACAGGGACTATGGCTACACCTTC
V gene: TRBV5-4
clone size: .
J gene: TRBJ1-2
D gene: TRBD1

CDR3 protein: CASSFPPGGARYGYTF
CDR3 DNA: TGTGCCAGCAGCTTCCCCCCGGGGGGGGCACGGTATGGCTACACCTTC
V gene: TRBV5-8
clone size: .
J gene: TRBJ1-2
D gene: .

CDR3 protein: CASGPDSQETQYF
CDR3 DNA: TGTGCTAGTGGCCCCGACAGCCAAGAGACCCAGTACTTC
V gene: TRBV12-5
clone size: .
J gene: TRBJ2-5
D gene: .

CDR3 protein: CSALSGGYEQYF
CDR3 DNA: TGCAGCGCCCTTTCTGGGGGATACGAGCAGTACTTC
V gene: TRBV29-1
clone size: .
J gene: TRBJ2-7
D gene: .

CDR3 protein: CASSEARANQPQHF
CDR3 DNA: TGTGCCAGCAGTGAAGCCAGAGCCAATCAGCCCCAGCATTTT
V gene: TRBV6-1
clone size: .
J gene: TRBJ1-5
D gene: .

CDR3 protein: CASSYGTSGTYSYNEQFF
CDR3 DNA: TGTGCCAGCAGCTACGGGACTAGCGGGACCTACTCCTACAATGAGCAGTTCTTC
V gene: TRBV5-6
clone size: .
J gene: TRBJ2-1
D gene: TRBD2

CDR3 protein: CASSQDLGVGEMNTEAFF
CDR3 DNA: TGCGCCAGCAGCCAAGATTTGGGGGTAGGGGAAATGAACACTGAAGCTTTCTTT
V gene: TRBV4-3
clone size: .
J gene: TRBJ1-1
D gene: .

CDR3 protein: CASSEGTGGYEQYF
CDR3 DNA: TGTGCCAGCAGTGAAGGGACAGGGGGCTACGAGCAGTACTTC
V gene: TRBV6-1
clone size: .
J gene: TRBJ2-7
D gene: TRBD1

CDR3 protein: CASSHKTGESTDTQYF
CDR3 DNA: TGTGCCAGCAGCCACAAGACAGGAGAAAGCACAGATACGCAGTATTTT
V gene: TRBV7-9
clone size: .
J gene: TRBJ2-3
D gene: .

CDR3 protein: CASSLFTSGTDNEQFF
CDR3 DNA: TGCGCCAGCAGCCTCTTTACTAGCGGGACCGACAATGAGCAGTTCTTC
V gene: TRBV5-1
clone size: .
J gene: TRBJ2-1
D gene: TRBD2

CDR3 protein: CASGIVILAKNIQYF
CDR3 DNA: TGTGCCAGTGGTATCGTCATCCTAGCCAAAAACATTCAGTACTTC
V gene: TRBV19
clone size: .
J gene: TRBJ2-4
D gene: .

CDR3 protein: CASSSRSLIGNSYEQYF
CDR3 DNA: TGTGCCAGCAGCTCGCGGAGCCTGATCGGGAACTCCTACGAGCAGTACTTC
V gene: TRBV5-6
clone size: once
J gene: TRBJ2-7
D gene: .

CDR3 protein: CASSELALLTYEQYF
CDR3 DNA: TGTGCCAGCAGTGAACTGGCACTTCTCACCTACGAGCAGTACTTC
V gene: TRBV6-1
clone size: .
J gene: TRBJ2-7
D gene: .

CDR3 protein: CASSFMAGQYF
CDR3 DNA: TGTGCCAGCAGCTTCATGGCCGGCCAGTACTTC
V gene: TRBV7-2
clone size: few
J gene: TRBJ2-5
D gene: .

CDR3 protein: CASSQIGKVLGDEQYF
CDR3 DNA: TGTGCCAGCAGCCAGATAGGGAAGGTATTAGGAGACGAGCAGTACTTC
V gene: TRBV7-9
clone size: .
J gene: TRBJ2-7
D gene: .

CDR3 protein: CASSLDRTRVRYF
CDR3 DNA: TGTGCCAGCAGCTTAGATCGGACGAGGGTTCGGTACTTC
V gene: TRBV11-3
clone size: .
J gene: TRBJ2-7
D gene: .

CDR3 protein: CASSPRERDPIF
CDR3 DNA: TGTGCCAGTAGTCCCCGAGAGAGGGACCCGATTTTC
V gene: TRBV19
clone size: few
J gene: TRBJ2-7
D gene: .

CDR3 protein: CASSLQVPGELFF
CDR3 DNA: TGTGCCAGCAGTTTGCAGGTCCCCGGGGAGCTGTTTTTT
V gene: TRBV28
clone size: .
J gene: TRBJ2-2
D gene: .

CDR3 protein: CASSLARGITREQYF
CDR3 DNA: TGTGCCAGCAGCTTGGCCAGGGGGATTACGCGAGAGCAGTACTTC
V gene: TRBV5-6
clone size: .
J gene: TRBJ2-7
D gene: TRBD1

CDR3 protein: CASSFQGGRQPQHF
CDR3 DNA: TGTGCCAGCAGTTTTCAAGGGGGACGGCAGCCCCAGCATTTT
V gene: TRBV27
clone size: once
J gene: TRBJ1-5
D gene: .

CDR3 protein: CASSQGEGETTDTQYF
CDR3 DNA: TGTGCCAGCAGCCAAGGGGAGGGGGAGACCACAGATACGCAGTATTTT
V gene: TRBV4-2
clone size: .
J gene: TRBJ2-3
D gene: .

CDR3 protein: CASSQAPWTEAFF
CDR3 DNA: TGCGCCAGCAGCCAGGCCCCTTGGACTGAAGCTTTCTTT
V gene: TRBV4-1
clone size: few
J gene: TRBJ1-1
D gene: .

CDR3 protein: CASSLEGTGALRTQYF
CDR3 DNA: TGTGCCAGCAGCTTAGAGGGGACAGGGGCCCTAAGGACCCAGTACTTC
V gene: TRBV7-8
clone size: .
J gene: TRBJ2-5
D gene: TRBD1

CDR3 protein: CAISNRDNTEAFF
CDR3 DNA: TGTGCCATCAGCAACCGGGATAACACTGAAGCTTTCTTT
V gene: TRBV10-3
clone size: .
J gene: TRBJ1-1
D gene: .

CDR3 protein: CASSFLESTEAFF
CDR3 DNA: TGCGCCAGCAGCTTCCTGGAAAGCACTGAAGCTTTCTTT
V gene: TRBV5-1
clone size: .
J gene: TRBJ1-1
D gene: .